These 10 T cell receptor beta chains were all obtained from the same sample, sequenced in a study of blood T cell repertoires in COVID-19. This table comes from immunoSEQ multiplex PCR, and its TCRdb copy is limited to in-frame clones, with some not included. The data hold under 200,000 clones, with 60% to 85% observed a single time. Sequenced material: peripheral blood. The receptors come from a man between 70 and 80 years old with acute or convalescent COVID-19.

The chain is built from TRBV10-3 and TRBJ1-2, with TRBD1 as a possible D gene (5 bases). The V end was cut by 3 bases, the J end by 4 bases, with 12 bases between. The germline V gene encodes CDR1 ENHRY and CDR2 SYGVKD. There are 14 residues in the CDR3. CDR3 sequence: CAISDGQFRYGYTF. CDR3 in DNA: TGTGCCATCAGTGACGGACAATTCCGCTATGGCTACACCTTC.

This clone was counted many times. The V gene is TRBV19, the J gene TRBJ2-7; 8 bases align to TRBD1. CDR1 LNHDA and CDR2 SQIVND come from the germline V gene (reference sequence). V lost 8 bases and J lost 3; bases outside the gene matches: 12. This CDR3 has 15 amino acids. CDR3 region: CASSLDRDPLYEQYF. CDR3 nucleotide sequence: TGTGCCAGTTCCTTGGACAGGGATCCCCTCTACGAGCAGTACTTC.

The genes are TRBV11-3 and TRBJ2-5; 7 nucleotides align to TRBD2. The CDR3 spans 15 residues. CDR1 and CDR2 from the germline V gene are SGHNT and YENEEA. The J segment lost 2 bases and the V segment lost 5 bases, leaving 8 bases of the junction unmatched. CDR3 loop: CASSRGVGNQETQYF. The CDR3 nucleotides read TGTGCCAGCAGCCGGGGGGTGGGGAATCAAGAGACCCAGTACTTC.

This chain links TRBV10-3 with TRBJ2-7; weak D call: TRBD1 (7 bases). The germline V gene has CDR1 ENHRY and CDR2 SYGVKD. This CDR3 region has 15 residues. V was cut by 4 bases and J by 2 bases, with 15 bases left in between. The CDR3 reads CAISVGQGGTYEQYF. CDR3 nucleotides: TGTGCCATCAGTGTTGGGCAGGGGGGAACCTACGAGCAGTACTTC.

This chain links TRBV6-5 with TRBJ1-4; no definite D call. This CDR3 comprises 15 residues. V was clipped by 7 bases and J by 7 bases, with 19 bases between them. CDR1 MNHEY and CDR2 SVGAGI come from the germline V gene. The DNA for the CDR3 is TGTGCCAGCAAAAAACCCGGGGAAACTGGTGAAAAACTGTTTTTT. This encodes CASKKPGETGEKLFF.

This clone occurred once. V usage is TRBV2 and J usage is TRBJ1-2; D unclear. Trimming stripped 3 bases from V and 5 bases from J, with 13 bases between. Per germline, CDR1 SNHLY and CDR2 FYNNEI. There are 14 residues in the CDR3. The CDR3 DNA sequence: TGTGCCAGCAGTGATTTCGGGTCCCCATATGGCTACACCTTC. Its protein product is CASSDFGSPYGYTF.

V and J are TRBV28 and TRBJ1-3; tentatively, D is TRBD1 (5 bases). Trimming removed 7 bases at V and 0 bases at J, with 10 bases between. This CDR3 spans 14 amino acids. The germline V gene encodes CDR1 MDHEN and CDR2 SYDVKM. CDR3 region: CASMEGTSGNTIYF. CDR3 nucleotides: TGTGCCAGCATGGAGGGGACCTCTGGAAACACCATATATTTT.

The sample holds one count of this clone. The chain uses TRBV19 and TRBJ1-5; 7 positions agree with TRBD1. The CDR3 consists of 15 residues. CDR1 LNHDA and CDR2 SQIVND come from the germline V gene (reference sequence). V gave up 7 bases and J gave up 6 bases; unmatched junction bases: 12. Here the CDR3 reads CASIRRDSVFQPQHF. The CDR3 DNA is TGTGCCAGTATCAGACGGGACAGCGTTTTTCAGCCCCAGCATTTT.

V usage is TRBV21-1 and J usage is TRBJ1-2; the table gives TRBD1 as D, unverified against the DNA. TRBV21-1 is recorded as a pseudogene. This CDR3 contains 14 residues. The CDR3 reads CASKPGQTNYGYTF. The CDR3, as DNA: TGTGCCAGCAAACCGGGACAGACCAACTATGGCTACACCTTC.

V gene TRBV28 combines with J gene TRBJ1-2, with 9 bases identical to TRBD1. Germline CDR1 and CDR2: MDHEN and SYDVKM. The V gene end was trimmed by 5 bases and the J gene end by 6 bases; junction bases not matched to a gene: 4. The CDR3 length is 13 residues. Here the CDR3 reads CASSTGGSDGYTF. CDR3 bases: TGTGCCAGCAGTACAGGGGGCAGCGATGGCTACACCTTC.